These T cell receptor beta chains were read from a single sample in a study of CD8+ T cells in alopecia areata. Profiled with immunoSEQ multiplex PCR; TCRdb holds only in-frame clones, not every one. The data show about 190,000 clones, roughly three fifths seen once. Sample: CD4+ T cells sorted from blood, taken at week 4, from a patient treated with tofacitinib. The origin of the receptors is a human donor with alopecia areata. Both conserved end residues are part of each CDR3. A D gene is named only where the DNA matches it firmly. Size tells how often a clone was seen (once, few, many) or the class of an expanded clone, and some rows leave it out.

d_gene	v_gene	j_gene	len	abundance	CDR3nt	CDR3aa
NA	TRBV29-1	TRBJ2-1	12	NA	TGCAGCTTTAAGAGGGGGGCGAGTGAGCAGTTCTTC	CSFKRGASEQFF
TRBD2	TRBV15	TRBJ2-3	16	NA	TGTGCCACCAGCATCGGACTAGCGGGAGGAACAGATACGCAGTATTTT	CATSIGLAGGTDTQYF
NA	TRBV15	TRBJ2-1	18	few	TGTGCCACCAGCAGAGCCCCTAGGAGGTCAGAGGGATACAATGAGCAGTTCTTC	CATSRAPRRSEGYNEQFF
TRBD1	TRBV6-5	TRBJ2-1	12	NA	TGTGCCAGCCGCAGGGGGAGCAATGAGCAGTTCTTC	CASRRGSNEQFF
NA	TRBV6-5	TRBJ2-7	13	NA	TGTGCCAGCAGCTCGAGTGGGGGTTGGGAGCAGTACTTC	CASSSSGGWEQYF
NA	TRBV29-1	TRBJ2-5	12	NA	TGCAGCGTTTATAATAGACAAGAGACCCAGTACTTC	CSVYNRQETQYF
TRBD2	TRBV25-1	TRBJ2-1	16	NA	TGTGCCAGCAGTGACCCCCCGGGGGGCTCCTACAATGAGCAGTTCTTC	CASSDPPGGSYNEQFF
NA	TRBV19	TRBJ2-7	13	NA	TGTGCCAGTAGTCGGCGGGAAGGCTACGAGCAGTACTTC	CASSRREGYEQYF
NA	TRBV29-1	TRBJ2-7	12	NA	TGCAGCGTTGCTTGGTCAGACTACGAGCAGTACTTC	CSVAWSDYEQYF
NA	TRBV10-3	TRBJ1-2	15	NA	TGTGCCATCAGTGAGTCCGCTAGCTCTAACTATGGCTACACCTTC	CAISESASSNYGYTF
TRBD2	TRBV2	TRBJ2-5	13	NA	TGTGCCACCTCCCAGAAGTTGGGGACTAGCGGGTACTTC	CATSQKLGTSGYF
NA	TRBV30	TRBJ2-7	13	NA	TGTGCCTGGAGTGCCTCCGGGACAAGCGAGCAGTACTTC	CAWSASGTSEQYF
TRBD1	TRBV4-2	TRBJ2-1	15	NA	TGTGCCAGCAGCCATGCGGACAGGGACTACAATGAGCAGTTCTTC	CASSHADRDYNEQFF